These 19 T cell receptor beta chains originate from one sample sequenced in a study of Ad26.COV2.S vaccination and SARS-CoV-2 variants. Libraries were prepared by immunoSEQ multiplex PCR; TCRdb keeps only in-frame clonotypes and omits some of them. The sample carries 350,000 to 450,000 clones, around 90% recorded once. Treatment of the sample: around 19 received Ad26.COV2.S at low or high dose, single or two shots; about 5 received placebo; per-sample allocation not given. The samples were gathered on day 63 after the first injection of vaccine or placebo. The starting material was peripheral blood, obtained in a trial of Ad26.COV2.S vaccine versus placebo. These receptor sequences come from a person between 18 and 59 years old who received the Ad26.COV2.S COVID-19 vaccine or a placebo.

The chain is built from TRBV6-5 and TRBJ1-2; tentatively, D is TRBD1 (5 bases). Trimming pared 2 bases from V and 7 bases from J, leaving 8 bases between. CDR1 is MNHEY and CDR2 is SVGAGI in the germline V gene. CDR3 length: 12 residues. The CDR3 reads CASSYRGSGYTF. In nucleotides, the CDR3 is TGTGCCAGCAGTTACAGGGGAAGTGGCTACACCTTC.

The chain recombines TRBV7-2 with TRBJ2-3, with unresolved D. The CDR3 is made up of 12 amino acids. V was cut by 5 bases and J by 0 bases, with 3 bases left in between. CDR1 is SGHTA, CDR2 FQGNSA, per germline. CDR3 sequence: CASSQSTDTQYF. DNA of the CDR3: TGTGCCAGCAGCCAAAGCACAGATACGCAGTATTTT.

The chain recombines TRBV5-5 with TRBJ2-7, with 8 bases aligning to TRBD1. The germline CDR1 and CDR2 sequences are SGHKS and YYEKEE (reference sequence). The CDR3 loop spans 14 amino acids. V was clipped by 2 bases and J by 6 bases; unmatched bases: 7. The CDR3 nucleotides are TGTGCCAGCAGCTTCGGACAGGGAGGATTCGAGCAGTACTTC. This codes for CASSFGQGGFEQYF.

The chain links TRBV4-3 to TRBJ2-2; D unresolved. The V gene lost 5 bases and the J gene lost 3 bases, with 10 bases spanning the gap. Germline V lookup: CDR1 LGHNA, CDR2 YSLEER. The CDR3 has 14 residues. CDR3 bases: TGCGCCAGCAGCACCCTAGACTACACCGGGGAGCTGTTTTTT. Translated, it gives CASSTLDYTGELFF.

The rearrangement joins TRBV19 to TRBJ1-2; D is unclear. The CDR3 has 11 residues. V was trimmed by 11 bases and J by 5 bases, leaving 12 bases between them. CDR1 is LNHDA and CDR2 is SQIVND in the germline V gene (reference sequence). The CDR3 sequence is CALDAGYGYTF. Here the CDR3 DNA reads TGTGCCTTGGACGCCGGGTATGGCTACACCTTC.

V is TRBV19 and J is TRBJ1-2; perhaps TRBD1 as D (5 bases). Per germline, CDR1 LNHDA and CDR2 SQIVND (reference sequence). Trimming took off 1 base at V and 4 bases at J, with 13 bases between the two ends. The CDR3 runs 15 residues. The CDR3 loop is CASSIVFGGTYGYTF. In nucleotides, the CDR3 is TGTGCCAGTAGTATAGTCTTCGGGGGAACCTATGGCTACACCTTC.

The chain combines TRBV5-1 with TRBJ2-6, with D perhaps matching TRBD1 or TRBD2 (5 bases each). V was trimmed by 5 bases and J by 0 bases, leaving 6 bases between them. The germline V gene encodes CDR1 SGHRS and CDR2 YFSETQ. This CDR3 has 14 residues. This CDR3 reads CASRGDSGANVLTF. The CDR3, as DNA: TGCGCCAGCAGGGGGGACTCTGGGGCCAACGTCCTGACTTTC.

CDR3 nucleotides: TGTGCCAGCAGCTTAGCAGGGCTCAATCAGCCCCAGCATTTT. It specifies CASSLAGLNQPQHF. The chain links TRBV7-8 to TRBJ1-5; D gene uncertain. The CDR3 contains 14 residues. Germline V gene sequence: CDR1 SGHVS, CDR2 FQNEAQ. Trimming pared 0 bases from V and 3 bases from J, leaving 6 bases between.

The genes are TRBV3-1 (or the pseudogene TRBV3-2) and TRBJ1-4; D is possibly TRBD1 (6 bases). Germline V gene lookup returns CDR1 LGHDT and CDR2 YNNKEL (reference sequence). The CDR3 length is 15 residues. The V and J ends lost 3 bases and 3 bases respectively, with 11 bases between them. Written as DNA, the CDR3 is TGTGCCAGCAGCCAGGACAGTCTGGCTAATGAAAAACTGTTTTTT. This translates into CASSQDSLANEKLFF.

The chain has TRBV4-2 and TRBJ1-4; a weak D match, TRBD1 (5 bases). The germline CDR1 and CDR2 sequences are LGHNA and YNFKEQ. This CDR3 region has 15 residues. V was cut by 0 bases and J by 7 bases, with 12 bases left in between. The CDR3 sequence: CASSQDRGFGEKLFF. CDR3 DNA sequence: TGTGCCAGCAGCCAAGATAGGGGCTTCGGTGAAAAACTGTTTTTT.

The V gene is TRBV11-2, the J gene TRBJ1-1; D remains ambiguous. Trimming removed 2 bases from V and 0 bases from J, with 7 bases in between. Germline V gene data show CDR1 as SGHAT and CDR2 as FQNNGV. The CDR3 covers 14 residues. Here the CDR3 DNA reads TGTGCCAGCAGCTTATTGGGGATGAACACTGAAGCTTTCTTT. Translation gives CASSLLGMNTEAFF.

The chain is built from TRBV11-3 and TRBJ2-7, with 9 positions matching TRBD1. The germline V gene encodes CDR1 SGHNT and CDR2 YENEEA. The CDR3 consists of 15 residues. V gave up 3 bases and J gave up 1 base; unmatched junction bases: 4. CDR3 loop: CASSLGQGKSYEQYF. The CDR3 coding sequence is TGTGCCAGCAGCTTGGGACAGGGAAAGTCCTACGAGCAGTACTTC.

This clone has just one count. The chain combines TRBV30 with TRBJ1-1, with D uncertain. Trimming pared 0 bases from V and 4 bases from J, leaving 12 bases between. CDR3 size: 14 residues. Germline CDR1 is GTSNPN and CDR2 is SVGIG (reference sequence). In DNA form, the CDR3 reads TGTGCCTGGAGTGTTAGACTAGAGGGCACTGAAGCTTTCTTT. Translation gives CAWSVRLEGTEAFF. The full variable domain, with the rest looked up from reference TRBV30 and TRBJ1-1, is SQTIHQWPATLVQPVGSPLSLECTVEGTSNPNLYWYRQAAGRGLQLLFYSVGIGQISSEVPQNLSASRPQDRQFILSSKKLLLSDSGFYLCAWSVRLEGTEAFFGQGTRLTVV.

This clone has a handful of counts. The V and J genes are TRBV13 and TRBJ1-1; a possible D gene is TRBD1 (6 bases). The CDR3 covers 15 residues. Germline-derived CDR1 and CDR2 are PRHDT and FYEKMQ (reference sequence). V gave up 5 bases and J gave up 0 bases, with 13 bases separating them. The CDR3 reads CASSPQGTMNTEAFF. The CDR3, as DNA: TGTGCCAGCAGCCCACAGGGAACCATGAACACTGAAGCTTTCTTT.

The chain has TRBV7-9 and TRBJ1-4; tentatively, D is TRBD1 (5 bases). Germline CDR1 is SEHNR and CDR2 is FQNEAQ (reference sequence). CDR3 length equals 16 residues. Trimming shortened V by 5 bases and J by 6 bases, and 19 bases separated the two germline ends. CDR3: CASSPYLGGGDEKLFF. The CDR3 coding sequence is TGTGCCAGCAGCCCGTATCTTGGGGGTGGAGATGAAAAACTGTTTTTT.

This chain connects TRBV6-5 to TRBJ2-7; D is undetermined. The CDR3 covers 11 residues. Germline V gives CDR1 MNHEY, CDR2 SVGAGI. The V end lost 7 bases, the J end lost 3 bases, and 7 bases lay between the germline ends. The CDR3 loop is CASTPNYEQYF. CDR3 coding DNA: TGTGCCAGCACTCCTAACTACGAGCAGTACTTC.

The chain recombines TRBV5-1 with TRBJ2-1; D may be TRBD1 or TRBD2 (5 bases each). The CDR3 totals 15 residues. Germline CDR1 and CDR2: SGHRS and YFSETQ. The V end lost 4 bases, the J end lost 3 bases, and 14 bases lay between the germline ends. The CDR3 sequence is CASSRGEFGYNEQFF. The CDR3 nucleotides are TGCGCCAGCAGCCGGGGCGAGTTCGGCTACAATGAGCAGTTCTTC.

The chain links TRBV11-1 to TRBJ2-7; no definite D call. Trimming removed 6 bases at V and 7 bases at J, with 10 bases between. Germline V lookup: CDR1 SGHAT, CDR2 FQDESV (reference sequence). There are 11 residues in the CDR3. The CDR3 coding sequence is TGTGCCAGCAGTTCTAACTGGGAGCAGTACTTC. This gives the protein CASSSNWEQYF.

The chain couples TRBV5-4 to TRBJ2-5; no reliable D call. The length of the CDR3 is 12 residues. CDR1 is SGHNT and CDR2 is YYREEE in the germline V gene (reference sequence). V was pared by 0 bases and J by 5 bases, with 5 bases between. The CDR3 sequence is CASSLGIETQYF. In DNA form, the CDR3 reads TGTGCCAGCAGCTTGGGTATTGAGACCCAGTACTTC.